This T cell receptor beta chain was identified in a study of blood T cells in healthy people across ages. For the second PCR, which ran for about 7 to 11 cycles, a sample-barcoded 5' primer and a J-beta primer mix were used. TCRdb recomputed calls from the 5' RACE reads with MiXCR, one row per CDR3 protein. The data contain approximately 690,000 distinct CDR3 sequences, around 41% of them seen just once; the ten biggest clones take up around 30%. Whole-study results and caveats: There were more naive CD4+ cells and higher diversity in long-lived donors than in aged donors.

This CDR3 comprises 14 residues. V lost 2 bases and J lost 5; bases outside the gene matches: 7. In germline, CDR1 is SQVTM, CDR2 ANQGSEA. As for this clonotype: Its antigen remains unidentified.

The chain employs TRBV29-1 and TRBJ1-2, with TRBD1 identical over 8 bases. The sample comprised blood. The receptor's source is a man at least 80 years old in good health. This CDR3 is CSVETGGGRYGYTF. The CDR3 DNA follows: TGCAGCGTTGAAACAGGGGGGGGTCGGTATGGCTACACCTTC.